These 8 T cell receptor beta chains came from one sample sequenced in a study of control samples from healthy donors and cancer patients (TCRdb year 2020). Preparation of the library involved the immunoSEQ multiplex PCR assay. Imported from immuneACCESS, the table was reduced by TCRdb to in-frame sequences with V and J called. These copies leave out some clones; in studies compared against another copy, an unresolved V gene accounts for under half, and the cause of the remainder is not known. A total of around 94,000 clones appear in this sample, roughly 86% of them only once. Roughly 1.3% of the sample comes from the top ten. Sequencing input: blood. Every receptor here comes from a woman between 45 and 60 years old in good health.

The chain uses TRBV7-9 and TRBJ2-2; a weak D match, TRBD1 (7 bases). Trimming removed 0 bases at V and 5 bases at J, with 13 bases between. CDR3 length equals 16 residues. Germline CDR1 is SEHNR and CDR2 is FQNEAQ (reference sequence). For the CDR3, the DNA is TGTGCCAGCAGCTTAGCGGCGGCAGGGGGGACCGGGGAGCTGTTTTTT. It codes for CASSLAAAGGTGELFF. Filled out from reference TRBV7-9 and TRBJ2-2, the complete variable domain reads DTGVSQNPRHKITKRGQNVTFRCDPISEHNRLYWYRQTLGQGPEFLTYFQNEAQLEKSRLLSDRFSAERPKGSFSTLEIQRTEQGDSAMYLCASSLAAAGGTGELFFGEGSRLTVL.

The rearrangement links TRBV18 to TRBJ2-1; 16 bases line up with TRBD2. The CDR3 has 17 amino acids. Germline lookup yields CDR1 KGHSH and CDR2 LQKENI. V dropped 0 bases and J dropped 9; count of bases not matched to a gene: 5. CDR3 residues: CASSPPGLAGGPGEQFF. The CDR3 bases are TGTGCCAGCTCACCACCGGGACTAGCGGGAGGGCCGGGTGAGCAGTTCTTC.

The chain uses TRBV3-1 (or the pseudogene TRBV3-2) and TRBJ2-7; D call uncertain. V was trimmed by 3 bases and J by 0 bases, leaving 6 bases between them. This CDR3 spans 13 amino acids. Per germline, CDR1 LGHDT and CDR2 YNNKEL (reference sequence). CDR3 in amino acids: CASSHLSSYEQYF. CDR3 nucleotides: TGTGCCAGCAGCCACCTGAGCTCCTACGAGCAGTACTTC.

V is TRBV27 and J is TRBJ2-3; D remains ambiguous. CDR1 MNHEY and CDR2 SMNVEV come from the germline V gene (reference sequence). CDR3 length: 13 residues. The V gene lost 2 bases and the J gene lost 6 bases, with 9 bases spanning the gap. The CDR3: CASSLGRMDTQYF. The CDR3 region has the DNA TGTGCCAGCAGTTTAGGTAGAATGGATACGCAGTATTTT.

The rearrangement links TRBV28 to TRBJ2-3; D is perhaps TRBD1 (6 bases). Germline V CDR1 and CDR2: MDHEN, SYDVKM. The V gene lost 10 bases and the J gene lost 1 base, with 21 bases spanning the gap. The CDR3 contains 16 residues. CDR3 residues: CATYPPGDVGTDTQYF. The CDR3 bases are TGTGCCACCTATCCTCCAGGGGACGTTGGCACAGATACGCAGTATTTT.

The chain links TRBV6-5 to TRBJ2-7; D remains unclear. V was clipped by 0 bases and J by 6 bases, with 9 bases between them. Germline V gene lookup returns CDR1 MNHEY and CDR2 SVGAGI. CDR3 length: 13 residues. CDR3 in amino acids: CASSYSTGLEQYF. CDR3 DNA sequence: TGTGCCAGCAGTTACTCGACCGGGCTCGAGCAGTACTTC.

The CDR3: CASTLDIELTEAFF. CDR3 nucleotides: TGTGCCAGCACCTTAGACATTGAGCTCACTGAAGCTTTCTTT. This rearrangement joins TRBV6-5 to TRBJ1-1; D is uncertain. This CDR3 region has 14 residues. Per the germline V gene, CDR1 is MNHEY and CDR2 is SVGAGI. The V end lost 7 bases, the J end lost 4 bases, and 16 bases lay between the germline ends.

The chain employs TRBV11-2 and TRBJ1-2; D is perhaps TRBD1 (5 bases). The germline gives CDR1 SGHAT, CDR2 FQNNGV. This CDR3 has 15 residues. Trimming left V 3 bases short and J 5 bases short, with 16 bases between. The CDR3 loop is CASSLNMGVGYGYTF. The DNA for the CDR3 is TGTGCCAGCAGCTTGAATATGGGGGTGGGATATGGCTACACCTTC.